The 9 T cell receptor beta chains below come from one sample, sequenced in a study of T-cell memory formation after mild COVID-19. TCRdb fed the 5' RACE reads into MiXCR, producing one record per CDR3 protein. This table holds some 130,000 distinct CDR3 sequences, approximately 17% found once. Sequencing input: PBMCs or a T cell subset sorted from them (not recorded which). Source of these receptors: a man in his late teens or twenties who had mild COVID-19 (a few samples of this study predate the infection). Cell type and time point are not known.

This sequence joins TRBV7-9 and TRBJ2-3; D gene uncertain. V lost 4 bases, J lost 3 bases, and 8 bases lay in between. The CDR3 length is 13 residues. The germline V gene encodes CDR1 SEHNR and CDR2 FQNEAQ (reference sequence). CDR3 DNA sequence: TGTGCCAGCAGCTCCGCCGGGACAGATACGCAGTATTTT. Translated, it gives CASSSAGTDTQYF.

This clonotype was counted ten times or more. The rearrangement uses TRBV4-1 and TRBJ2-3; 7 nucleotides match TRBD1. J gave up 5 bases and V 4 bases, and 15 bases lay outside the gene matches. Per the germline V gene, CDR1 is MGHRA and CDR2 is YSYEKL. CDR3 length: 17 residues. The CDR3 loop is CASSRPGQRLRRDTQYF. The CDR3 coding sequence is TGCGCCAGCAGCCGACCGGGACAGAGACTTCGTAGAGATACGCAGTATTTT.

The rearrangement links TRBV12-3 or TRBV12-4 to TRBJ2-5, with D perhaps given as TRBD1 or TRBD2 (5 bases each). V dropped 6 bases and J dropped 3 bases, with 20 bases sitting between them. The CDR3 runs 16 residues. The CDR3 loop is CASSLFPVGTKETQYF. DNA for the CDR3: TGTGCCAGCAGCCTCTTCCCTGTGGGGACCAAAGAGACCCAGTACTTC.

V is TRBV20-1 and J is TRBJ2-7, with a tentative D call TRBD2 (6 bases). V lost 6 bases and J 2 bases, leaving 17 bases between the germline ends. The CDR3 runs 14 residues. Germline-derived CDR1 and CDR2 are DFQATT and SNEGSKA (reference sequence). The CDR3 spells CSAPTNGGAYEQYF. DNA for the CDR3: TGCAGTGCCCCGACTAACGGGGGTGCCTACGAGCAGTACTTC.

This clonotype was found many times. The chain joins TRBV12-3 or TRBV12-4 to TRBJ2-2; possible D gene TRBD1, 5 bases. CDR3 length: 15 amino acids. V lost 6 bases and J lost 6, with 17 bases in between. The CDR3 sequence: CASSHRIGFSGELFF. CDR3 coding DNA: TGTGCCAGCAGCCACAGGATCGGGTTCTCCGGGGAGCTGTTTTTT.

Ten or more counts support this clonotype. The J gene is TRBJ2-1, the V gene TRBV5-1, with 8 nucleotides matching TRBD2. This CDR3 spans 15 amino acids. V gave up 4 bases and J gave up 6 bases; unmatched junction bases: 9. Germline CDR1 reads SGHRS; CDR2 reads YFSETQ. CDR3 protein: CASSRPGLETNEQFF. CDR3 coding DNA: TGCGCCAGCAGCAGGCCGGGACTAGAGACCAATGAGCAGTTCTTC.

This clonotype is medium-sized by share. The CDR3 DNA reads TGTGCCAGCAGTTTGAGTTCGGGGGGCAAAACCTACAATGAGCAGTTCTTC. Protein sequence: CASSLSSGGKTYNEQFF. The chain combines TRBV12-3 or TRBV12-4 with TRBJ2-1; D is perhaps TRBD2 (7 bases). V was clipped by 3 bases and J by 2 bases, with 17 bases between them. The CDR3 is 17 residues long.

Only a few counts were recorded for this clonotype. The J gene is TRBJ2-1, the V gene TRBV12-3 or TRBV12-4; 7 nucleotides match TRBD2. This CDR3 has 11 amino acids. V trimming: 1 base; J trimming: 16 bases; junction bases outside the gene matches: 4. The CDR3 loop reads CASSLGTSQFF. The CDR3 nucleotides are TGTGCCAGCAGTTTAGGGACTAGTCAATTCTTC.

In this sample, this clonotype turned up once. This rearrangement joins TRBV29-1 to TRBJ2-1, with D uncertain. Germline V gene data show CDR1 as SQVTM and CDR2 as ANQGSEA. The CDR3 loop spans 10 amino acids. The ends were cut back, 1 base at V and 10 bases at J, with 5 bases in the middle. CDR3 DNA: TGCAGCGTTGAAGCGAGGGAGCAGTTCTTC. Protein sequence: CSVEAREQFF.